This TCR beta chain was sequenced in a study of blood T cell repertoires in COVID-19. At the level of the study: There were acute and convalescent COVID-19 samples, and they came from the United States, Italy and Spain. Sample material is recorded as cDNA or gDNA derived from T cells, B-cell-depleted T cells, or PBMCs.

Trimming cost V 0 bases and J 5 bases, with 13 bases left between them. The CDR3 covers 15 residues. Per the germline V gene, CDR1 is SGHTA and CDR2 is FQGNSA. Authors' analysis steps: Nucleated cell number was recorded as an estimate derived from reference gene primer amplification. Clones were read by immunoSEQ multiplex PCR, and TCRdb kept only the in-frame ones, dropping some. V and J calls and clone size are those listed in that table; D and trimming were worked out from the DNA. The sample includes roughly 150,000 clones, more than 75% of them seen just once. This TCR came from a man between 50 and 59 years old who had recovered from COVID-19. The sample taken for sequencing was peripheral blood. The rearrangement links TRBV7-2 to TRBJ1-2, with D perhaps TRBD1 (6 bases). CDR3 nucleotides: TGTGCCAGCAGCTTAGCGTCGGACAGTACTTATGGCTACACCTTC. Protein product: CASSLASDSTYGYTF.